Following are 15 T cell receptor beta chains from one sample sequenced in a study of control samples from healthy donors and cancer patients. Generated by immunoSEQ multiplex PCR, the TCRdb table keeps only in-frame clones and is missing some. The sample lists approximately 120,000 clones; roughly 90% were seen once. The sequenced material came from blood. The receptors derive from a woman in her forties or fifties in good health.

This CDR3 is CASSPPEDEQFF. DNA for the CDR3: TGTGCCAGCAGCCCCCCCGAGGATGAGCAGTTCTTC. This chain links TRBV13 with TRBJ2-1; D is unresolved. Germline assignment: CDR1 PRHDT and CDR2 FYEKMQ (reference sequence). Trimming shortened V by 5 bases and J by 8 bases, and 10 bases separated the two germline ends. The CDR3 is 12 amino acids.

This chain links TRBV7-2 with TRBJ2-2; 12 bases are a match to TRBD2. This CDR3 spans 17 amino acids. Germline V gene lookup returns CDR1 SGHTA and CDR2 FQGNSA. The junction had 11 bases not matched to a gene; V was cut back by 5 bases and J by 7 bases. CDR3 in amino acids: CASSQRTSGRRNGELFF. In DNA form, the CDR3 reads TGTGCCAGCAGCCAACGAACTAGCGGGAGGCGGAACGGGGAGCTGTTTTTT.

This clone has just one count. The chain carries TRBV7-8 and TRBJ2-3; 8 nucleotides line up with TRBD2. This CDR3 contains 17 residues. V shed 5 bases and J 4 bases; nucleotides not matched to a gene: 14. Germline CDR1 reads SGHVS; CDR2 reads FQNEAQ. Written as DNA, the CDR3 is TGTGCCAGCAGCGAAAGACCCCGAAGCGGGGGTGCAGATACGCAGTATTTT. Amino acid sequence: CASSERPRSGGADTQYF. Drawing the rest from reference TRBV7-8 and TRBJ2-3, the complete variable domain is GAGVSQSPRYKVAKRGQDVALRCDPISGHVSLFWYQQALGQGPEFLTYFQNEAQLDKSGLPSDRFFAERPEGSVSTLKIQRTQQEDSAVYLCASSERPRSGGADTQYFGPGTRLTVL.

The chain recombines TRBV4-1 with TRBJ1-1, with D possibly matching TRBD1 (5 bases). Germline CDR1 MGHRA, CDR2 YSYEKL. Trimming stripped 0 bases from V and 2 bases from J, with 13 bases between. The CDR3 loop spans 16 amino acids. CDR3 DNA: TGCGCCAGCAGCCAAGAGAGGCGGGGCGGAAACACTGAAGCTTTCTTT. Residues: CASSQERRGGNTEAFF.

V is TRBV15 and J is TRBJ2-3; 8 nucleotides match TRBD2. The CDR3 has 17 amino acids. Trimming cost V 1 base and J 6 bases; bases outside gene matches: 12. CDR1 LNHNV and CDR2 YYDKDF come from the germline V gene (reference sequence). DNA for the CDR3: TGTGCCACCAGCAGAGCCAGGATTACGGGGGGGCTGGATACGCAGTATTTT. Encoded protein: CATSRARITGGLDTQYF.

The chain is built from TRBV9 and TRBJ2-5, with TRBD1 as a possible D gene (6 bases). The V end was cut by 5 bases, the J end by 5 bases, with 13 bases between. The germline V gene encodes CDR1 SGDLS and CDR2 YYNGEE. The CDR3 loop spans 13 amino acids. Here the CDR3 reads CASRSRGDETQYF. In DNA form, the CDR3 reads TGTGCCAGCAGAAGCAGGGGCGATGAGACCCAGTACTTC.

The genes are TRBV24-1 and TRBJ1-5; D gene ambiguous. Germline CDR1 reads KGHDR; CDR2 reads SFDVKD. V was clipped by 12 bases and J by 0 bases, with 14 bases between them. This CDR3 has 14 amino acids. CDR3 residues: CAYNWTYSNQPQHF. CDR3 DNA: TGTGCCTACAACTGGACTTATAGCAATCAGCCCCAGCATTTT.

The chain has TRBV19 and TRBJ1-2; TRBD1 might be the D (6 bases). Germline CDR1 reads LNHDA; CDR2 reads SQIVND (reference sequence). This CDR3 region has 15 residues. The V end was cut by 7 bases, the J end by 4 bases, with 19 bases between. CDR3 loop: CASTPDRGGSYGYTF. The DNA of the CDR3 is TGTGCCAGTACTCCGGACCGAGGGGGGAGCTATGGCTACACCTTC.

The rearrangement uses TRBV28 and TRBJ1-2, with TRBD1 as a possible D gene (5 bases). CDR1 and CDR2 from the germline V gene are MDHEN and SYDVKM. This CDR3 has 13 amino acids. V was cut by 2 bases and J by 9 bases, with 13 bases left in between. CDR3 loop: CASSLGGFRSYTF. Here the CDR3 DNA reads TGTGCCAGCAGTTTAGGGGGGTTCAGGAGCTACACCTTC.

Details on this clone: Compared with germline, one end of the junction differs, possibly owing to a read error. In DNA, the CDR3 is TGTGCCAGCAGCCTGGAGGCTAGCGGGGGGGGATTGGACTTC. Translation gives CASSLEASGGGLDF. The chain employs TRBV5-5 and TRBJ2-5, with 12 bases matching TRBD2. CDR1 and CDR2 (germline): SGHKS, YYEKEE (reference sequence). This CDR3 has 14 residues.

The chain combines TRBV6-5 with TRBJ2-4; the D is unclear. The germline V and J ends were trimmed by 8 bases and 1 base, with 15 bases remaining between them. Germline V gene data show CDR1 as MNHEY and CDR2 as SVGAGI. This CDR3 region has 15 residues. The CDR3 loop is CASCSIIGAKNIQYF. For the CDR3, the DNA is TGTGCCAGCTGCAGCATAATCGGGGCCAAAAACATTCAGTACTTC.

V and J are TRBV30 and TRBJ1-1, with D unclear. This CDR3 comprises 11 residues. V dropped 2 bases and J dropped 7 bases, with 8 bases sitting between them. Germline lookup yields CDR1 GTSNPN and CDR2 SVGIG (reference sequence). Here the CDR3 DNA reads TGTGCCTGGAGTCCCCGGTATGAAGCTTTCTTT. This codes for CAWSPRYEAFF.

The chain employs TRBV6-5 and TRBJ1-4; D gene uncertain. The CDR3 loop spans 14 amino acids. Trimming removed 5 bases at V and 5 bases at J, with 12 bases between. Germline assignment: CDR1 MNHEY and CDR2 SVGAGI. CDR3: CASSRPRDNEKLFF. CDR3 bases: TGTGCCAGCAGTCGTCCTCGCGACAATGAAAAACTGTTTTTT.

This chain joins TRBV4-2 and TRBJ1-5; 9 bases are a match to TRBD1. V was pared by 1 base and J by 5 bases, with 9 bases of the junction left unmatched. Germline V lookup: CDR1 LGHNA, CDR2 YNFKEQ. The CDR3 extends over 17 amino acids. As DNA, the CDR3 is TGTGCCAGCAGCCAAGTGTTTCCTCGGACAGGGGATCAGCCCCAGCATTTT. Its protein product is CASSQVFPRTGDQPQHF.

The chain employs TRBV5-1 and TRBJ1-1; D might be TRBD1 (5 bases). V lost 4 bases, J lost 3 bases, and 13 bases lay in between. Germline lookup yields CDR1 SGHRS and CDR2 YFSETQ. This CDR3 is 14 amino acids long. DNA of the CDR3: TGCGCCAGCAGCCAGAGTCCGGGGCACACTGAAGCTTTCTTT. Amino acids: CASSQSPGHTEAFF.